The following is a T cell receptor beta chain sequence with its context. This receptor's antigen is unknown. Per-nucleotide qualities are absent, and no much larger clonotype sits a single base away. V is shortened by 5 bases, J by 0 bases, and the region joining them spans 14 bases. Via the germline V gene (reference sequence), CDR1 is LNHDA and CDR2 SQIVND. The CDR3 runs 15 amino acids, cysteine and phenylalanine included. The only DNA kept is the CDR3, 45 bases in frame from the first base. The cohort comprised 670 or so healthy bone marrow donors. At the time of sampling, every cohort member was nominally healthy, though immune exposures that went unrecorded were likely present. The donor tested CMV seropositive and was one of the 289 seropositive cohort members. Every donor gave a peripheral blood sample, and the peripheral blood mononuclear cells from that sample were used for TCR beta sequencing. The Qiagen DNeasy Blood Extraction Kit was used to extract genomic DNA from the blood cell samples.

Library preparation employed the immunoSEQ multiplex PCR assay. For the multiplex PCR, a mixture combining 60 forward primers for TCR Vbeta segments and 13 reverse primers for TCR Jbeta segments was used. Amplification of the CDR3 region of rearranged TCR beta genes was performed with a multiplex PCR assay on genomic DNA. On the Illumina HiSeq System, the amplified TCR beta libraries were sequenced as 87-base-pair reads. As for how the authors treated the data: Across the 500 to 700 repertoires, a later analysis counted roughly 84 million unique TCR beta chains, approximately 12 million of which were shared by at least two donors. A nearest-neighbor algorithm error-corrected the raw reads and collapsed the reads into unique sequences, merging closely related sequences to remove PCR and sequencing errors. To assign V, D and J gene segments, CDR3 sequences were aligned to IMGT reference sequences. For a sequence to be retained, a match of at least six nucleotides to both a V gene segment and a J gene segment was required. A rearrangement counted as productive if the CDR3 had no stop codons and remained in frame with V and J, and every other rearrangement counted as non-productive. CDR3 was defined according to IMGT convention as the region running from the second conserved V-encoded cysteine to the conserved J-encoded phenylalanine. The earlier analysis of about 570 of the donors excluded any sequence lacking an unambiguous match to a single V gene segment. In an earlier analysis of almost 600 of the donors, a V segment was called functional when productive rearrangements were above 56.7%, and segregating when the standard deviation between donors exceeded 5%. A statistical classification framework was built for diagnosing cytomegalovirus status from the catalog of TCR beta chain sequences. In a later analysis, V and J genes were assigned by comparing TCR nucleotide sequences against IMGT/GENE-DB human TR gene sequences. A later analysis assigned CDR3 sequences and most-parsimonious VDJ recombination scenarios with the TCRdist pipeline. In a later analysis, each TCR beta chain was defined by its CDR3 amino acid sequence together with its V-gene family, and reads lacking a unique V-gene family were excluded. A later analysis removed 500 to 650 highly shared, low-generation-probability nucleotide sequences to deal with suspected cross-contamination and a sequencing artifact. In a later analysis, a clonal expansion index was calculated for each public chain from normalized within-repertoire ranks of inferred template counts. A later analysis computed generation probabilities with a VDJ recombination model fitted to out-of-frame rearrangements, and checked the results against IGoR. A later analysis scored TCR-TCR, TCR-HLA and TCR-CMV co-occurrence with hypergeometric tests, applying a repertoire-size bias correction to TCR pairs. False discovery rates were estimated in a later analysis by permuting HLA or CMV assignments 20 times. In a later analysis, co-occurring TCRs were grouped using DBSCAN, and TCRdist sequence similarity was added for clustering within HLA-allele-positive subsets. For co-occurrence clustering, repertoires with fewer than 30,000 or more than 120,000 public chains were excluded, along with five or six repertoires with anomalous nucleotide sharing. TCRdb retrieved this table from immuneACCESS and kept in-frame rearrangements only. Not all clones are present; in checked studies, unresolved V genes account for under half, and no reason is known for the remainder. V and J calls and clone size come straight from that table; D and trimming were deduced from the DNA. Here the sample has about 89,000 clones; 65% to 80% occur a single time. In total, the top ten clones hold about 9.4% of the sample.

The sample belongs to a study of cytomegalovirus exposure and HLA in healthy donors (TCRdb year 2017). Study-wide context: According to an earlier analysis of 587 of the donors, 200 million or so T cells yielded 117 million unique TCR beta sequences and around 300 Gb of sequence data. Around 320 gigabases of sequencing data and approximately 80 million unique TCR sequences were included in an early release covering over 600 HLA-typed donors. Of the approximately 400 genotyped donors, approximately 83% fell in the genetic ancestry cluster associated with self-reported Caucasian donors. The study aimed to test whether signatures of past pathogen exposure could be identified by cataloging public T cell receptors. The study used immunosequencing to profile the T cell repertoires of approximately 630 subjects and linked those repertoires to cytomegalovirus serostatus. Along with the roughly 700-subject first cohort, a separate validation cohort of over a hundred different subjects was used. The study combined high-throughput TCR immunosequencing, statistical association of individual TCRs with disease status, and machine learning to predict cytomegalovirus infection status. To study patterns of TCR occurrence, a later analysis re-analyzed previously published TCR beta repertoires from around 670 donors and added high-resolution HLA genotyping. Rather than using new phenotypic data, the later analysis identified candidate immune exposures from TCR beta sequences and from how often those sequences occurred across donors. An earlier analysis of 587 of the donors applied high-throughput TCR beta sequencing to assess whether each TCR beta V gene segment acted as functional or pseudogenic. Donor age, sex, ethnicity and CMV serostatus were compiled together with the repertoire data. A later genetic analysis used genome-wide SNP genotypes for about 65% of the 666 donors, treating that subset as a discovery cohort. Every repertoire in the discovery cohort had been generated on one and the same sequencing platform. HLA typing included class I and class II loci at four-digit resolution. Typing coverage varied by locus: 629-630 donors for A, B, C, DRB1 and DQB1; 500 to 550 for DQA1; over 600 for DPA1; roughly 450 for DPB1. Because of strong linkage in the cohort, roughly five DR-DQ haplotypes were treated as single units for association and clustering. Among 300 to 450 genotyped donors of the cohort, an average of 235,054 unique TCR beta nucleotide sequences were sequenced per donor, roughly 20% of them non-productive.

General study outcomes and caveats: Linkage disequilibrium might explain the correlated functional status among segregating V segments, but an unknown experimental factor could not be ruled out. Sequencing depth was assumed to be roughly uniform across donors in the presence/absence analyses, though that assumption may not hold. In vitro tests confirmed that a few of the cytomegalovirus-associated TCR beta chains recognize cytomegalovirus antigens. Approximately 16 rarely observed V segments, including chromosome 9 orphons, were excluded from the earlier analysis of some 590 of the donors because counts were too low. In a later genetic analysis, a missense DCLRE1C variant was associated with V-gene and J-gene trimming of TCR beta chains, and the association was replicated in an independent cohort. In a later analysis, several top co-occurrence clusters were reported to appear linked to parvovirus B19, influenza, CMV and Epstein-Barr virus. In an earlier analysis of more than 500 of the donors, most TCR beta V segments appeared in productive rearrangements about 87% or about 30% of the time, broadly matching IMGT annotations. Compared with equally common non-associated chains, HLA-associated TCR beta chains in a later analysis were more clonally expanded and had lower generation probabilities. Cytomegalovirus status was reported to be diagnosed by the classifier with high specificity and sensitivity in both the original and validation cohorts. A cluster of highly shared sequence variants was judged likely to be a technical artifact of the sequencing pipeline. Compared with the approximately 700-donor mean, donors in an Asian-associated ancestry cluster had fewer N-insertions in productive TCRs, according to a later genetic analysis. For the cohort, immune exposure information was limited to CMV serostatus. Across donors, most TCR sequences were observed very rarely, whereas some public TCRs were present in many individuals. Only TCR beta chains were sequenced in this cohort, and the absence of alpha or paired-chain data limited detectable features. The study listed 150 to 200 TCR beta chains as associated with cytomegalovirus. In a later analysis, the rate of TCR association differed among HLA loci, with DRB1 alleles having the most associated TCRs and HLA-C alleles having the fewest. A later analysis found that most CMV-associated TCR beta chains appeared HLA-restricted, with HLA associations seemingly driven largely by CMV exposure. A further reported finding was that TCR beta sequences accurately predicted the HLA-A and HLA-B alleles for most subjects in the first cohort. Because the 87-base-pair reads could not distinguish some IMGT-functional V segments, including TRBV6-2 and TRBV6-3, those segments were excluded. It was suggested by the authors that the approach could potentially be generalized to other disease states and immunological phenotypes. Because some donors lacked HLA typing at each locus, the association tests relied only on the typed subset. Specific HLA alleles were associated with 18,000 or so TCR beta sequences at a false discovery rate of 0.05 in a later analysis. When HLA alleles, especially DR and DQ, strongly co-occurred, attributing TCR associations to individual alleles was difficult.

Sequencing was done on a sample of PBMCs. The chain joins TRBV19 to TRBJ2-7; the D gene is unclear. This clonotype was obtained from a man aged 25 to 45 in good health and CMV-seropositive. The CDR3 is CASSSRLQNSYEQYF. Here is the DNA: TGTGCCAGTAGTTCCAGACTTCAAAACTCCTACGAGCAGTACTTC.